This TCR beta chain was profiled in a study of T cells in Graves' hyperthyroidism and ophthalmopathy. The source material, RNA transcripts, was used to amplify TCR beta CDR3 regions. The HTBI set primed first-round TCR CDR3 RT-PCR. TCRdb re-analysed the multiplex PCR reads in MiXCR, keeping a single row per CDR3 protein. The sample carries hundreds of thousands of distinct CDR3 sequences, 15% to 20% recorded once. The CDR3 has 12 amino acids. Trimming at V came to 6 bases and at J to 11 bases, leaving 5 bases not matched to a gene. Germline CDR1 is MDHEN and CDR2 is SYDVKM. The TCR sequence derives from a woman in her late teens or twenties with Graves' hyperthyroidism. Input material: blood. This chain uses TRBV28 with TRBJ1-2, with 11 nucleotides matching TRBD1. CDR3 coding DNA: TGTGCCAGCAGCCAGGACAGGGGGCAGTACACCTTC. Amino acid sequence: CASSQDRGQYTF.